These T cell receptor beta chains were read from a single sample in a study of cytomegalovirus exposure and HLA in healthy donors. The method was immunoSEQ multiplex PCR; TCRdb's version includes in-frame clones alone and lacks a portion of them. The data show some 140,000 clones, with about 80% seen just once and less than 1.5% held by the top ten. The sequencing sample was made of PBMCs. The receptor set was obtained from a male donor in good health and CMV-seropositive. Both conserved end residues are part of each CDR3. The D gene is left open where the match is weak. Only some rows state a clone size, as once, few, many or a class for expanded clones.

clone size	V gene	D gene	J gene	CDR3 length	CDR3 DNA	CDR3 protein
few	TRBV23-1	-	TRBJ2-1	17	TGCGCCAGCAGTCAATCCCTAACCCGGGTCCCCTACAATGAGCAGTTCTTC	CASSQSLTRVPYNEQFF
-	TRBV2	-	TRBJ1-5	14	TGTGCCAGCCAAGGGGAGGCTGGCAATCAGCCCCAGCATTTT	CASQGEAGNQPQHF
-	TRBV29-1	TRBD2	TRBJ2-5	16	TGCAGCGTCGAAAAAACTAGCGGGGGGATTCAAGAGACCCAGTACTTC	CSVEKTSGGIQETQYF
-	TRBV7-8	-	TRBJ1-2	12	TGTGCCAGCAGCTTAGGGCAGGCTGGCTACACCTTC	CASSLGQAGYTF
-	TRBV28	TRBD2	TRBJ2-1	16	TGTGCCAGCAGTCCTACTAGCGGAGCTTACTACAATGAGCAGTTCTTC	CASSPTSGAYYNEQFF
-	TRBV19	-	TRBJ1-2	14	TGTGCCAGTAGTCTGGACGGGATTAACTATGGCTACACCTTC	CASSLDGINYGYTF
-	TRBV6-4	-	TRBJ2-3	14	TGTGCCAGCAGTCTCTCTAGCGGCACAGATACGCAGTATTTT	CASSLSSGTDTQYF
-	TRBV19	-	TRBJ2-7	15	TGTGCCAGTAGCGAGACACCCGTCGGGGTCTTCGAGCAGTACTTC	CASSETPVGVFEQYF
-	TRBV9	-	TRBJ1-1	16	TGTGCCAGCAGCGTAGGAGGCCGGAGAGGTGCCTCGAAGCTTTTCTTT	CASSVGGRRGASKLFF
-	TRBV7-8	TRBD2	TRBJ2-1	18	TGTGCCAGCAGCTTCGGGGGACTAGCGGCCTCCTCAGGCAATGAGCAGTTCTTC	CASSFGGLAASSGNEQFF
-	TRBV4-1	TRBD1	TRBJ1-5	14	TGCGCCAGCAGCCGACAGGGGGCAAATCAGCCCCAGCATTTT	CASSRQGANQPQHF
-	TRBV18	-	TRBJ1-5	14	TGTGCCAGCTCACCGCCAGGGGGCAATCAGCCCCAGCATTTT	CASSPPGGNQPQHF
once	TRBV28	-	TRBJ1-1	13	TGTGCCAGCACCTTAGGGGAGGCGGATGAAGCTTTCTTT	CASTLGEADEAFF
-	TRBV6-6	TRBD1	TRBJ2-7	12	TGTGCCAGCAGTTACTCGGGCGAGACAGGGACCTTC	CASSYSGETGTF
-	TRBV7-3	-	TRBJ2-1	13	TGTGCCAGCAGCTTAGAACGGGGCAATGAGCAGTTCTTC	CASSLERGNEQFF
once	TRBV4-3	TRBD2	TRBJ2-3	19	TGCGCCAGCAGCCAAGATTTGGGGCTAGCGGGTCCGGGCACAGATACGCAGTATTTT	CASSQDLGLAGPGTDTQYF
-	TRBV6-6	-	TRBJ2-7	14	TGTGCCAGCAGGCACATTCTGGGGCCCTACGAGCAGTACTTC	CASRHILGPYEQYF
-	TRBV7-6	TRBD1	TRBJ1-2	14	TGTGCCAGCAGCCCTCGACAGGGCAGCTATGGCTACACCTTC	CASSPRQGSYGYTF
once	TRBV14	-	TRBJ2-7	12	TGTGCCAGCAGCCACCCCAGGGGCGAGCAGTACTTC	CASSHPRGEQYF
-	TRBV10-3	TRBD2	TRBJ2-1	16	TGTGCCATCAGTGAGCCTAACCCGGGAGGGGACAATGAGCAGTTCTTC	CAISEPNPGGDNEQFF
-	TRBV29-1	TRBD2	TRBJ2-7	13	TGCAGCGCCGGGACTAGAGCTTCCTACGAGCAGTACTTC	CSAGTRASYEQYF
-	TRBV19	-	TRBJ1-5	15	TGTGCCAGTAGTATCGGGACACGAACCCCTCAGCCCCAGCATTTT	CASSIGTRTPQPQHF
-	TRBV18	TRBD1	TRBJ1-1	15	TGTGCCAGCCCAAGGGACAGGGCAATGAACACTGAAGCTTTCTTT	CASPRDRAMNTEAFF
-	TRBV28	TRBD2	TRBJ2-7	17	TGTGCCAGCAGTCCTTACCATGGCGCGGGAGTGACCGACGAGCAGTACTTC	CASSPYHGAGVTDEQYF
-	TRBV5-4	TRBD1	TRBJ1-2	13	TGTGCCAGCAGCTCGGGACAGAACTATGGCTACACCTTC	CASSSGQNYGYTF
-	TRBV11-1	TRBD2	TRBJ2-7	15	TGTGCCAGCAGCAAGAGCGGGACGGGTATCTACGAGCAGTACTTC	CASSKSGTGIYEQYF
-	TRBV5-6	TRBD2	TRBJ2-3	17	TGTGCCAGCAGCGACCCTTTAGCGGGGGGGAGTTATAATACGCAGTATTTT	CASSDPLAGGSYNTQYF
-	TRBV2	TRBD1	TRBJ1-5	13	TGTGCCAGTGGACAGGTGGGGAGTCAGCCCCAGCATTTT	CASGQVGSQPQHF
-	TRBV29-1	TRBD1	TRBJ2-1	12	TGCAGCGGAAAACAGGGGTACAATGAGCAGTTCTTC	CSGKQGYNEQFF
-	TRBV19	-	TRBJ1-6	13	TGTGCCAGTAGTACGCCCGCCCGGTCACCCCTCCACTTT	CASSTPARSPLHF
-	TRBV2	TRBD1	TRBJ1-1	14	TGTGCCAGCAGCTCCACAGGGGGACGGACTGAAGCTTTCTTT	CASSSTGGRTEAFF
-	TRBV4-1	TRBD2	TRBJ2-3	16	TGCGCCAGCAGGCCCTACCTAGCGGTCGGCACAGATACGCAGTATTTT	CASRPYLAVGTDTQYF
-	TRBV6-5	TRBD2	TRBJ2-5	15	TGTGCCAGCAGCCTCGATAGCGGGAACGAAGAGACCCAGTACTTC	CASSLDSGNEETQYF
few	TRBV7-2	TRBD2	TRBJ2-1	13	TGTGCCAGCAGCTTACTAGAGCGGGGTGAGCAGTTCTTC	CASSLLERGEQFF
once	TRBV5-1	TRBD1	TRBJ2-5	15	TGCGCCAGCAGCTTGGCCCACGGGACAGGGGAGACCCAGTACTTC	CASSLAHGTGETQYF
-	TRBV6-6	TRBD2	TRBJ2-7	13	TGTGCCAGCAGGCTAGCGGTCACGCTCGAGCAGTACTTC	CASRLAVTLEQYF
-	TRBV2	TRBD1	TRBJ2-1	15	TGTGCCAGCAGTGACGAGGGACAGCTGTACAATGAGCAGTTCTTC	CASSDEGQLYNEQFF
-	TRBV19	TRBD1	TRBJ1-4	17	TGTGCCAGTAGTACCTGGGGACAGATTGCAACTAATGAAAAACTGTTTTTT	CASSTWGQIATNEKLFF
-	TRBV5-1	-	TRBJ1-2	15	TGCGCCAGCAGCTTGGGACAGGCTAAGCGGGGTGGCTACACCTTC	CASSLGQAKRGGYTF
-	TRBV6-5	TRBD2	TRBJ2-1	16	TGTGCCAGCAGTTACACCGGGAGGTCCTCCTACAATGAGCAGTTCTTC	CASSYTGRSSYNEQFF
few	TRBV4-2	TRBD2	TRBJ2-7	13	TGTGCCAGCAGCGCTAGCGGACTCTACGAGCAGTACTTC	CASSASGLYEQYF
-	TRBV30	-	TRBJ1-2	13	TGTGCCTGGAGACAGGGCTCCCAGGGTGGCTACACCTTC	CAWRQGSQGGYTF
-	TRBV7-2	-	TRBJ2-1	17	TGTGCCAGCAGCTTAGGAGGTCTAGCGAGATTGTACAATGAGCAGTTCTTC	CASSLGGLARLYNEQFF
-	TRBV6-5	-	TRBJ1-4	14	TGTGCCAGCAGGTCGCCGTCGGCTAATGAAAAACTGTTTTTT	CASRSPSANEKLFF
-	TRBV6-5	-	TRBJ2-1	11	TGTGCCAGCAGTACGGGCAATGAGCAGTTCTTC	CASSTGNEQFF
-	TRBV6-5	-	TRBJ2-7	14	TGTGCCAGCAGTTTAGGCGGGTCATCCTACGAGCAGTACTTC	CASSLGGSSYEQYF
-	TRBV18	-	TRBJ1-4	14	TGTGCCAGCTCACCACAGGGGGCTAATGAAAAACTGTTTTTT	CASSPQGANEKLFF
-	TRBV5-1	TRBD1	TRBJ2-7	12	TGCGCCAGCAGCCAGGGGGCGCGGGAGCAGTACTTC	CASSQGAREQYF
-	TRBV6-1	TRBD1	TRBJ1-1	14	TGTGCCACCCGGGACAGGGTATCAGGCACTGAAGCTTTCTTT	CATRDRVSGTEAFF
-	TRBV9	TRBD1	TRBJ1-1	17	TGTGCCAGCAGCGCCGGGACAGTCTCCAAGGTGTACACTGAAGCTTTCTTT	CASSAGTVSKVYTEAFF
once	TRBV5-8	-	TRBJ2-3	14	TGTGCCAGCAGCTCCGCGGGGATCACAGATACGCAGTATTTT	CASSSAGITDTQYF
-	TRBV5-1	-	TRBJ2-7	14	TGCGCCAGCAGCTTGCCCCAGGGCTCGTACGAGCAGTACTTC	CASSLPQGSYEQYF
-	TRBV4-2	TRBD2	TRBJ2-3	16	TGTGCCAGCAGCACGGGACTAGCGGGAGGAGAAGATACGCAGTATTTT	CASSTGLAGGEDTQYF
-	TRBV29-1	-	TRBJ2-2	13	TGCAGCGTTACCGGGATTTACACCGGGGAGCTGTTTTTT	CSVTGIYTGELFF
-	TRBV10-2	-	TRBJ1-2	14	TGCGCCAGCAGTGAGGCGGTATTCTTCTATGGCTACACCTTC	CASSEAVFFYGYTF
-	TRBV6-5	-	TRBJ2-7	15	TGTGCCAGCAGTTACTCTCTAGGGGGAAACTACGAGCAGTACTTC	CASSYSLGGNYEQYF
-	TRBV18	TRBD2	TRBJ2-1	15	TGTGCCAGCTCACTGGGACTAGTTTCGAGCAATGAGCAGTTCTTC	CASSLGLVSSNEQFF
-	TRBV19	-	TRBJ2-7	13	TGTGCCAGTAGTCCGAGGACAGTCTACGAGCAGTACTTC	CASSPRTVYEQYF